This TCR beta chain was retrieved from a study of blood T cell repertoires in COVID-19 (dated by TCRdb to between 2020 and 2021). Background for the entire study: The collaborator samples originated in the United States, Italy and Spain and spanned the acute and convalescent phases of COVID-19. The material from the prospective study consisted of cDNA or gDNA derived from T cells, B-cell-depleted T cells, or PBMCs. Deeply sampled blood TCRbeta repertoires from subjects exposed to, actively infected with, or recovered from COVID-19 were included in the dataset. The repertoires were released in a freely available public database meant as a resource for research on the immune response to SARS-CoV-2. Samples came from the ongoing ImmuneRACE study (first 160 participants) plus 1,254 subjects from 6 global collaborators. Sample metadata almost always included a de-identified subject ID, COVID-19 status, age in years and sex. HLA class I and class II types, where available, came from metadata supplied by the sample provider rather than from assay-based typing.

The CDR3, from cysteine to phenylalanine, totals 12 residues. This entry keeps only the CDR3 DNA: 36 bases, framed from base 1. V is clipped by 4 bases and J by 8 bases, and the sequence between their germline boundaries is 11 bases long. Looking up the germline V gene (reference sequence) yields CDR1 SEHNR and CDR2 FQNEAQ. Concerning this clone itself: No cognate antigen has been identified for it. Base qualities are not provided; no much larger clone lies one nucleotide away.

Each collaborating institution followed its own protocols to collect whole blood in K2EDTA tubes. For TCRbeta analysis, collaborators shipped samples in one of three forms: frozen whole blood, isolated PBMCs, or DNA extracted from either of those sample types. Study-wide findings and limitations: The amount of clinical and demographic metadata varied by source and participant and was provided uncurated.

The immunoSEQ Assay, a bias-controlled multiplex PCR, was used to amplify TCRbeta CDR3 regions from genomic DNA. The study's processing was this. Within the assay, amplification of reference gene primers was used to estimate how many nucleated cells each sample contained. To quantify the absolute abundance of each unique TCRbeta CDR3 rearrangement, sequence reads were collapsed and filtered. For each sample, productive Simpson clonality was calculated as the square root of Simpson's diversity index across productive rearrangements. TCRdb holds this immuneACCESS table with in-frame rearrangements only. Some clones are missing; in checked studies, unresolved V genes explain under half, and the rest has no known cause. For V, J and clone size, that table is used; D and trimming come from the DNA. The sample table contains 80,000 or so clones; only one count was recorded for approximately 80% of them. In total, the top ten clones hold around 16% of the sample.

The chain uses TRBV7-9 and TRBJ1-1; TRBD1 could be the D gene, as 6 bases match. The sequenced sample was peripheral blood. The TCR originated in an elderly woman with acute or convalescent COVID-19. The base sequence is TGTGCCAGCAGCTCCGGACAGCCCGAAGCTTTCTTT. Translated, it gives CASSSGQPEAFF.